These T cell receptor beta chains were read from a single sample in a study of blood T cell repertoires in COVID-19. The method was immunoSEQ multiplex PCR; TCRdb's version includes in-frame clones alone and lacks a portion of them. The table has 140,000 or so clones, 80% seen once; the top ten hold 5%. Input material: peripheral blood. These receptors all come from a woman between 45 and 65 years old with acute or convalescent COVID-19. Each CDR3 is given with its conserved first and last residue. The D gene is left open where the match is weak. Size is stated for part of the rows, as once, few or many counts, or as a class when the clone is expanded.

CDR3 protein: CASRQDVATGELFF
CDR3 DNA: TGCGCCAGCAGACAGGATGTGGCCACCGGGGAGCTGTTTTTT
J gene: TRBJ2-2
V gene: TRBV5-1
D gene: -
clone size: -

CDR3 protein: CASSSDSNNQPQHF
CDR3 DNA: TGTGCCAGCAGCTCTGACAGTAACAATCAGCCCCAGCATTTT
J gene: TRBJ1-5
V gene: TRBV7-2
D gene: -
clone size: -

CDR3 protein: CASGFATYEQYF
CDR3 DNA: TGTGCCAGCGGCTTCGCCACCTACGAGCAGTACTTC
J gene: TRBJ2-7
V gene: TRBV27
D gene: -
clone size: few

CDR3 protein: CASSKTPRQGAMVTGELFF
CDR3 DNA: TGCGCCAGCAGCAAAACGCCCCGACAGGGGGCGATGGTCACCGGGGAGCTGTTTTTT
J gene: TRBJ2-2
V gene: TRBV5-1
D gene: TRBD1
clone size: -

CDR3 protein: CAWRFAGQVEQYF
CDR3 DNA: TGTGCCTGGAGGTTCGCAGGGCAGGTCGAGCAGTACTTC
J gene: TRBJ2-7
V gene: TRBV30
D gene: -
clone size: once

CDR3 protein: CAWSVSVEKLFF
CDR3 DNA: TGTGCCTGGAGTGTAAGCGTGGAAAAACTGTTTTTT
J gene: TRBJ1-4
V gene: TRBV30
D gene: -
clone size: -

CDR3 protein: CASSYAEDTEAFF
CDR3 DNA: TGTGCCAGCAGTTACGCGGAGGACACTGAAGCTTTCTTT
J gene: TRBJ1-1
V gene: TRBV6-2/TRBV6-3
D gene: -
clone size: -

CDR3 protein: CASSPGQAETQYF
CDR3 DNA: TGCGCCAGCAGCCCCGGACAGGCAGAGACCCAGTACTTC
J gene: TRBJ2-5
V gene: TRBV5-1
D gene: TRBD1
clone size: once

CDR3 protein: CASSEESAGISEQYF
CDR3 DNA: TGTGCCAGCAGTGAGGAGTCGGCAGGGATATCCGAGCAGTACTTC
J gene: TRBJ2-7
V gene: TRBV2
D gene: -
clone size: -

CDR3 protein: CASSQVVERGISYNEQFF
CDR3 DNA: TGCGCCAGCAGCCAAGTCGTGGAGCGGGGGATTAGCTACAATGAGCAGTTCTTC
J gene: TRBJ2-1
V gene: TRBV4-3
D gene: TRBD2
clone size: -

CDR3 protein: CASTAYGSNQPQHF
CDR3 DNA: TGTGCCAGCACAGCTTACGGGAGCAATCAGCCCCAGCATTTT
J gene: TRBJ1-5
V gene: TRBV2
D gene: -
clone size: -

CDR3 protein: CASSPRTAPTNYGYTF
CDR3 DNA: TGTGCCAGCTCCCCCCGCACAGCACCAACTAACTATGGCTACACCTTC
J gene: TRBJ1-2
V gene: TRBV18
D gene: -
clone size: -

CDR3 protein: CASSPGTGGTGELFF
CDR3 DNA: TGTGCCAGCAGCCCAGGGACAGGGGGCACCGGGGAGCTGTTTTTT
J gene: TRBJ2-2
V gene: TRBV7-7
D gene: TRBD1
clone size: once

CDR3 protein: CASSLALEGSPLHF
CDR3 DNA: TGTGCCAGCAGCTTAGCGCTAGAGGGTTCACCCCTCCACTTT
J gene: TRBJ1-6
V gene: TRBV7-2
D gene: -
clone size: few

CDR3 protein: CASTVDGVQPQHF
CDR3 DNA: TGTGCCAGTACCGTCGACGGGGTCCAGCCCCAGCATTTT
J gene: TRBJ1-5
V gene: TRBV19
D gene: -
clone size: -

CDR3 protein: CASSSRRDRGRGEKLFF
CDR3 DNA: TGTGCCAGCAGTTCCAGGAGGGACAGGGGTCGTGGCGAAAAACTGTTTTTT
J gene: TRBJ1-4
V gene: TRBV28
D gene: TRBD1
clone size: -

CDR3 protein: CAITSIRGKVQDTQYF
CDR3 DNA: TGTGCCATCACAAGCATCCGGGGGAAGGTCCAAGATACGCAGTATTTT
J gene: TRBJ2-3
V gene: TRBV2
D gene: -
clone size: -

CDR3 protein: CASSYSLGGPYQPQHF
CDR3 DNA: TGTGCCAGCAGTTACTCCCTGGGGGGGCCCTATCAGCCCCAGCATTTT
J gene: TRBJ1-5
V gene: TRBV6-6
D gene: -
clone size: -

CDR3 protein: CASVPSGGLNEQFF
CDR3 DNA: TGTGCCAGCGTCCCCTCTGGAGGTTTGAATGAGCAGTTCTTC
J gene: TRBJ2-1
V gene: TRBV5-4
D gene: -
clone size: -

CDR3 protein: CASSLDNGAYEQYF
CDR3 DNA: TGCGCCAGCAGCTTGGACAACGGGGCCTACGAGCAGTACTTC
J gene: TRBJ2-7
V gene: TRBV5-1
D gene: -
clone size: -

CDR3 protein: CSARENTEAFF
CDR3 DNA: TGCAGTGCTCGGGAGAACACTGAAGCTTTCTTT
J gene: TRBJ1-1
V gene: TRBV20-1
D gene: -
clone size: -

CDR3 protein: CASIPNFPRELFF
CDR3 DNA: TGTGCCAGCATCCCGAACTTCCCCCGGGAGCTGTTTTTT
J gene: TRBJ2-2
V gene: TRBV2
D gene: -
clone size: -

CDR3 protein: CASETGGLRNEQFF
CDR3 DNA: TGTGCCAGCGAGACGGGGGGACTAAGGAATGAGCAGTTCTTC
J gene: TRBJ2-1
V gene: TRBV6-5
D gene: TRBD2
clone size: once

CDR3 protein: CASSPGGVWSPLHF
CDR3 DNA: TGTGCCAGCAGTCCAGGGGGCGTCTGGTCACCCCTCCACTTT
J gene: TRBJ1-6
V gene: TRBV6-2/TRBV6-3
D gene: TRBD1
clone size: once

CDR3 protein: CASSSPGQGTSVAYEQYF
CDR3 DNA: TGTGCCAGCAGTTCCCCGGGACAGGGTACGTCGGTTGCCTACGAGCAGTACTTC
J gene: TRBJ2-7
V gene: TRBV6-2/TRBV6-3
D gene: TRBD1
clone size: many

CDR3 protein: CASSSSAYTEAFF
CDR3 DNA: TGTGCCAGCAGCAGCAGCGCGTACACTGAAGCTTTCTTT
J gene: TRBJ1-1
V gene: TRBV11-3
D gene: -
clone size: -

CDR3 protein: CSVADRVPVEKLFF
CDR3 DNA: TGCAGCGTTGCCGACAGGGTTCCAGTTGAAAAACTGTTTTTT
J gene: TRBJ1-4
V gene: TRBV29-1
D gene: TRBD1
clone size: -

CDR3 protein: CASSSVTGGLPLHF
CDR3 DNA: TGTGCCAGCAGCTCAGTCACAGGGGGCTTACCCCTCCACTTT
J gene: TRBJ1-6
V gene: TRBV7-2
D gene: TRBD1
clone size: -

CDR3 protein: CASSLHEGLNTEAFF
CDR3 DNA: TGCGCCAGCAGCCTTCACGAGGGCCTTAACACTGAAGCTTTCTTT
J gene: TRBJ1-1
V gene: TRBV4-3
D gene: -
clone size: -

CDR3 protein: CASSTQQGGTDTQYF
CDR3 DNA: TGTGCCAGTAGTACCCAACAGGGGGGCACAGATACGCAGTATTTT
J gene: TRBJ2-3
V gene: TRBV19
D gene: TRBD1
clone size: -

CDR3 protein: CASSQERTSEQYF
CDR3 DNA: TGTGCCAGCAGCCAAGAACGAACTTCCGAGCAGTACTTC
J gene: TRBJ2-7
V gene: TRBV14
D gene: -
clone size: -

CDR3 protein: CASLLGQGAGYTF
CDR3 DNA: TGTGCCAGCCTTTTGGGACAGGGGGCTGGCTACACCTTC
J gene: TRBJ1-2
V gene: TRBV2
D gene: TRBD1
clone size: -

CDR3 protein: CASSQDTGTYNSPLHF
CDR3 DNA: TGTGCCAGCAGCCAAGATACAGGGACCTATAATTCACCCCTCCACTTT
J gene: TRBJ1-6
V gene: TRBV4-2
D gene: -
clone size: few

CDR3 protein: CASSLDSVDSPLHF
CDR3 DNA: TGTGCCAGCAGCCTAGATTCGGTTGATTCACCCCTCCACTTT
J gene: TRBJ1-6
V gene: TRBV6-5
D gene: -
clone size: -

CDR3 protein: CASSLLGRGEYNEQFF
CDR3 DNA: TGTGCCAGCAGCTTACTAGGGCGGGGAGAATACAATGAGCAGTTCTTC
J gene: TRBJ2-1
V gene: TRBV7-3
D gene: -
clone size: -